Each of the 13 T cell receptor beta chains below was sequenced from the same sample in a study of control samples from healthy donors and cancer patients (TCRdb year 2020). Preparation of the library involved the immunoSEQ multiplex PCR assay. Not all clones reach the TCRdb copy of this immuneACCESS table, which keeps in-frame sequences only. Checked studies attribute under half of the gap to unresolved V genes and leave the rest unexplained. Within this sample are tens of thousands of clones, with nearly 90% of them counted one time only. The ten largest account for about 4.3% of the sample. The sample was formalin-fixed, paraffin-embedded tissue. These receptors were collected from a female donor with melanoma.

This clone was recorded only once. The chain is built from TRBV6-5 and TRBJ1-3; D possibly corresponds to TRBD1 (5 bases). In germline, CDR1 is MNHEY, CDR2 SVGAGI. CDR3 length equals 15 residues. V was clipped by 4 bases and J by 0 bases, with 10 bases between them. CDR3 DNA sequence: TGTGCCAGCAGTTCCCTCGGGACCTCTGGAAACACCATATATTTT. This encodes CASSSLGTSGNTIYF.

This clone was recorded only once. The chain is built from TRBV20-1 and TRBJ2-3; D is unclear. Per germline, CDR1 DFQATT and CDR2 SNEGSKA (reference sequence). Trimming removed 3 bases at V and 0 bases at J, with 13 bases between. This CDR3 spans 15 amino acids. The CDR3 here is CSASPGSFSTDTQYF. The CDR3 coding sequence is TGCAGTGCTAGTCCCGGGTCCTTTAGCACAGATACGCAGTATTTT.

This clone turned up a few times. The chain joins TRBV4-2 to TRBJ2-7, with no clear D. Trimming cost V 1 base and J 2 bases, with 15 bases left between them. The CDR3 sequence is 16 residues long. In germline, CDR1 is LGHNA, CDR2 YNFKEQ. The DNA of the CDR3 is TGTGCCAGCAGCCAAGGATCGTCTGTGGGAACCTACGAGCAGTACTTC. This translates into CASSQGSSVGTYEQYF.

The chain has TRBV1 and TRBJ2-3; the D call of TRBD2 is as the table states it, not checked on the DNA. TRBV1 is listed as a pseudogene. CDR3 size: 11 residues. The CDR3 nucleotides read TGCACCAGCAGCGCGAGAGATACGCAGTATTTT. It specifies CTSSARDTQYF.

The rearrangement uses TRBV21-1 and TRBJ2-7. TRBV21-1 is listed as a pseudogene. The CDR3 sequence is 13 residues long. As DNA, the CDR3 is TGTGCCAGCAGCAAAGAAGTGGGACACGAGCAGTACTTC. Translating it yields CASSKEVGHEQYF.

This rearrangement joins TRBV7-2 to TRBJ2-7, with TRBD2 matching 16 bases. The CDR3 runs 15 residues. The J segment lost 4 bases and the V segment lost 5 bases, leaving 2 bases of the junction unmatched. The V gene's germline CDR1 is SGHTA and CDR2 FQGNSA. The CDR3 here is CASSPGLAGGYEQYF. In nucleotides, the CDR3 is TGTGCCAGCAGCCCGGGACTAGCGGGAGGGTACGAGCAGTACTTC.

The rearrangement uses TRBV7-9 and TRBJ2-7, with 7 bases identical to TRBD2. CDR1 SEHNR and CDR2 FQNEAQ come from the germline V gene (reference sequence). This CDR3 is built from 16 residues. Trimming at V came to 5 bases and at J to 0 bases, leaving 10 bases not matched to a gene. The chain's CDR3 is CASSPRAGATSYEQYF. Here the CDR3 DNA reads TGTGCCAGCAGCCCGCGGGCGGGAGCTACCTCCTACGAGCAGTACTTC.

V gene TRBV12-3 or TRBV12-4 combines with J gene TRBJ2-2, with 7 bases lining up with TRBD1. The ends lost 6 bases at V and 6 bases at J; junction bases unmatched: 1. The CDR3 covers 12 residues. CDR3 DNA sequence: TGTGCCAGCAGCCAGGGGGCCGGGGAGCTGTTTTTT. Amino acid sequence: CASSQGAGELFF.

V and J are TRBV2 and TRBJ2-2; 13 bases fit TRBD2. Trimming took 9 bases from V and 5 from J; bases not matched to a gene: 3. This CDR3 has 14 amino acids. CDR1 is SNHLY, CDR2 FYNNEI, per germline. CDR3: CASRGLAGTGELFF. CDR3 coding DNA: TGTGCCAGTCGGGGACTAGCGGGAACCGGGGAGCTGTTTTTT.

The V call is TRBV6-1, the J call TRBJ2-4; D call uncertain. Germline CDR1 is MNHNS and CDR2 is SASEGT. The CDR3 is 14 residues long. V lost 3 bases and J 11 bases, leaving 17 bases between the germline ends. CDR3 sequence (DNA): TGTGCCAGCAGTGACCGGATAGGGCTTGAGTTTCAGTACTTC. It is translated as CASSDRIGLEFQYF.

The chain recombines TRBV28 with TRBJ2-2; D assignment may be TRBD1 or TRBD2 (5 bases each). The length of the CDR3 is 15 residues. The germline CDR1 and CDR2 sequences are MDHEN and SYDVKM. Trimming stripped 5 bases from V and 3 bases from J, with 13 bases between. CDR3 nucleotides: TGTGCCAGCAGTCCACCGGGACCGCACACCGGGGAGCTGTTTTTT. Protein product: CASSPPGPHTGELFF.

The chain couples TRBV2 to TRBJ1-6; TRBD1 matches 8 bases. This CDR3 spans 16 amino acids. Germline lookup yields CDR1 SNHLY and CDR2 FYNNEI. Trimming at V came to 6 bases and at J to 7 bases, leaving 11 bases not matched to a gene. The DNA for the CDR3 is TGTGCCAGCAGCCAAGACAGGGGAGGATGGAATTCACCCCTCCACTTT. This translates into CASSQDRGGWNSPLHF.

This chain uses TRBV6-5 with TRBJ1-2; 9 nucleotides agree with TRBD1. Trimming at V came to 6 bases and at J to 7 bases, leaving 12 bases not matched to a gene. The CDR3 length is 15 residues. Germline V gene sequence: CDR1 MNHEY, CDR2 SVGAGI. CDR3 sequence: CASRRETGGSSGYTF. The CDR3 DNA reads TGTGCCAGCAGGCGGGAAACAGGGGGCAGCTCTGGCTACACCTTC.